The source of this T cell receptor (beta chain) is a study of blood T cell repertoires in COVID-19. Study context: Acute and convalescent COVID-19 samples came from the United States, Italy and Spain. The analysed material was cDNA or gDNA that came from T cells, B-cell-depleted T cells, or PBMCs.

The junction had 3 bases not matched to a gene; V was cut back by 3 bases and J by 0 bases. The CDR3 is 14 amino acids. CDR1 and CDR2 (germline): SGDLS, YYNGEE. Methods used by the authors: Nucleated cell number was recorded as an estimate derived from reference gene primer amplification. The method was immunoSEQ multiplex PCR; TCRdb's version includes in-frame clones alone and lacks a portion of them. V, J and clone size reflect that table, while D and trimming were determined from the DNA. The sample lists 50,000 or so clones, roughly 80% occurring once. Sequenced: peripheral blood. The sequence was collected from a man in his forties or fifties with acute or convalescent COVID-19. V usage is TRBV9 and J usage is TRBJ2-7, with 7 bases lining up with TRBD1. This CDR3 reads CASSATGSSYEQYF. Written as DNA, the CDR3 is TGTGCCAGCAGCGCGACAGGGTCCTCCTACGAGCAGTACTTC.